This TCR beta chain was recovered during a study of cytomegalovirus exposure and HLA in healthy donors. This clone showed up just a few times. The CDR3 is 18 residues long. V lost 2 bases, J lost 6 bases, and 25 bases lay in between. Germline assignment: CDR1 MDHEN and CDR2 SYDVKM. The PCR used 60 Vbeta and 13 Jbeta primers. Some clones are missing from TCRdb's copy, which holds only in-frame ones; the method was immunoSEQ multiplex PCR. The sample has some 100,000 clones, 77% seen once. The chain couples TRBV28 to TRBJ1-2; possibly TRBD1 for D (5 bases). Source material: PBMCs. This clonotype was sampled from a man aged 50 to 60 in good health and CMV-seropositive. CDR3 bases: TGTGCCAGCAGTTTACCCCCGTGGGATATTCAGGGATGGAATGGCTACACCTTC. This codes for CASSLPPWDIQGWNGYTF.